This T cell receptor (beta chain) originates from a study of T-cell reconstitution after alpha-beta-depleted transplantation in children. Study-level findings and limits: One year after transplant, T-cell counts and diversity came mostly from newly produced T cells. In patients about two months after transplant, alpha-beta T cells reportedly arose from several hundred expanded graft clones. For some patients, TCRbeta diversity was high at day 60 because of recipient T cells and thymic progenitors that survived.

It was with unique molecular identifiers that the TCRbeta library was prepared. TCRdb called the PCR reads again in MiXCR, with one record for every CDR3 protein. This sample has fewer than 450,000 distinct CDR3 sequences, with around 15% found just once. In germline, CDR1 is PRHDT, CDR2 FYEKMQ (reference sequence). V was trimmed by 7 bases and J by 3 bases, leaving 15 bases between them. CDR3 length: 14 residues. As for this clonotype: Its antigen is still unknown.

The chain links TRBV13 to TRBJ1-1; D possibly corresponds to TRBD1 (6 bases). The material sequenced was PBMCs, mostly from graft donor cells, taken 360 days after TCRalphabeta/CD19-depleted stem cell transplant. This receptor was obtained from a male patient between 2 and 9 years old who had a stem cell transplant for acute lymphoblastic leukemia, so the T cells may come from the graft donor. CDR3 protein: CASIQQGRYTEAFF. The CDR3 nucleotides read TGTGCCAGCATCCAACAGGGAAGGTACACTGAAGCTTTCTTT.